The clone carrying this T cell receptor beta chain appeared a single time. The data originate from a study of blood T cell repertoires in COVID-19. Some clones are missing from TCRdb's copy, which holds only in-frame ones; the method was immunoSEQ multiplex PCR. The table has around 390,000 clones, about 83% seen once. Germline V gene data show CDR1 as MNHEY and CDR2 as SVGAGI. V lost 6 bases and J lost 0, with 3 bases in between. This CDR3 contains 12 residues. This sequence joins TRBV6-5 and TRBJ1-5; no firm D call. The sample taken for sequencing was PBMCs or T cells enriched from blood (not recorded which). This TCR came from a woman aged 50 to 60 who had recovered from COVID-19. CDR3 in DNA: TGTGCCAGCAGGGCTAGCAATCAGCCCCAGCATTTT. Its translation is CASRASNQPQHF.